This TCR beta chain was profiled in a study of blood T cell repertoires in COVID-19. Study overall: The United States, Italy and Spain were the sources of the acute and convalescent COVID-19 samples. The analysed material was cDNA or gDNA that came from T cells, B-cell-depleted T cells, or PBMCs.

In the original workflow: Estimation of nucleated cell counts relied on the amplification of reference gene primers. Here immunoSEQ multiplex PCR was the method, and the copy in TCRdb shows in-frame clones only, minus some. V, J and clone size are taken as reported in that table, and D and trimming were inferred from the DNA itself. The table includes roughly 150,000 clones, roughly 84% detected once. The source of this sequence is a woman of 80 years or more with active or convalescent COVID-19. Sequencing used peripheral blood.

CDR3 DNA sequence: TGTGCCAGCAGCTCCTTCCAGGGAGGCTCTGGAAACACCATATATTTT. Its protein is CASSSFQGGSGNTIYF. The gene calls are TRBV11-3 and TRBJ1-3; weak D call: TRBD1 (5 bases). Trimming left V 4 bases short and J 0 bases short, with 13 bases between. The CDR3 runs 16 residues. From germline, CDR1 is SGHNT and CDR2 YENEEA.